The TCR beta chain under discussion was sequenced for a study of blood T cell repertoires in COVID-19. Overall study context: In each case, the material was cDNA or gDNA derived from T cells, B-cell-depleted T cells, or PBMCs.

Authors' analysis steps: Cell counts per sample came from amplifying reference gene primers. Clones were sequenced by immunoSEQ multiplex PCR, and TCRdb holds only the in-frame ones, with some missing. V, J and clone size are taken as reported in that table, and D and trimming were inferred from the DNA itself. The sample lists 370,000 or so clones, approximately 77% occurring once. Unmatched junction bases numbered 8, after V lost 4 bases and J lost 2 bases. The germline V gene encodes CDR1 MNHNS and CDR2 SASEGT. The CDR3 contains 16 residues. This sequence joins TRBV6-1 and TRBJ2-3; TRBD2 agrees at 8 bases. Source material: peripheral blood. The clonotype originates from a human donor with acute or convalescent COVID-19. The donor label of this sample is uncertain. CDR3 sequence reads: CASSGAGGAYTDTQYF. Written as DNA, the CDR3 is TGTGCCAGCAGTGGCGCGGGGGGCGCCTACACAGATACGCAGTATTTT.